The source of this T cell receptor beta chain is a study of T cells in Graves' hyperthyroidism and ophthalmopathy. General study results and limits: A model of 13 V-J pairs discriminated ophthalmopathy from stable hyperthyroidism.

Germline CDR1 reads SGHNT; CDR2 reads YENEEA. Trimming left V 5 bases short and J 9 bases short, with 14 bases between. CDR3 size: 14 residues. A word on this clonotype: Its antigen is currently unknown.

Participants, patients aged 18 to 65, had newly diagnosed hyperthyroidism with a duration under 2 months. Patients having uncontrolled infection, another autoimmune disease, pregnancy or lactation were not included. Template material for amplifying TCR beta CDR3 regions consisted of RNA transcripts. Initially, a first-round RT-PCR of the TCR CDR3 employed the HTBI primer set. A single record per CDR3 protein comes from TCRdb applying MiXCR to the multiplex PCR reads. This table has 460,000 or so distinct CDR3 sequences, approximately 15% appearing once. The clonotype comes from a woman aged 18-29 years with Graves' hyperthyroidism. Sequencing was carried out using blood. The V gene is TRBV11-3, the J gene TRBJ1-6, with D possibly matching TRBD1 (6 bases). The CDR3 DNA reads TGTGCCAGCAGCCCCCAGGGGATGGGTTCACCCCTCCACTTT. The encoded protein is CASSPQGMGSPLHF.